This T cell receptor (beta chain) was captured by sequencing in a study of blood T cell repertoires in COVID-19. Background on the study: Spain, Italy and the United States supplied samples that represented acute and convalescent COVID-19. T cells, B-cell-depleted T cells, or PBMCs provided the cDNA or gDNA that served as material.

Authors' data handling: Nucleated cell number was recorded as an estimate derived from reference gene primer amplification. Sequencing used immunoSEQ multiplex PCR; TCRdb keeps in-frame clones, though not all of them. V, J and clone size are those of that table, while D and trimming were read from the DNA. The repertoire has some 110,000 clones, roughly 89% of them found once; the top ten carry 4% to 5.5%. Germline assignment: CDR1 SGHDT and CDR2 YYEEEE. The CDR3 is 14 residues long. V shed 0 bases and J shed 2 bases, with 8 bases lying between them. The clonotype comes from a man in his forties with acute or convalescent COVID-19. Material for sequencing was peripheral blood. The V gene is TRBV5-6, the J gene TRBJ1-2; a weak D match, TRBD1 (5 bases). The CDR3: CASSLDPGNYGYTF. CDR3 sequence (DNA): TGTGCCAGCAGCTTGGACCCAGGGAACTATGGCTACACCTTC.